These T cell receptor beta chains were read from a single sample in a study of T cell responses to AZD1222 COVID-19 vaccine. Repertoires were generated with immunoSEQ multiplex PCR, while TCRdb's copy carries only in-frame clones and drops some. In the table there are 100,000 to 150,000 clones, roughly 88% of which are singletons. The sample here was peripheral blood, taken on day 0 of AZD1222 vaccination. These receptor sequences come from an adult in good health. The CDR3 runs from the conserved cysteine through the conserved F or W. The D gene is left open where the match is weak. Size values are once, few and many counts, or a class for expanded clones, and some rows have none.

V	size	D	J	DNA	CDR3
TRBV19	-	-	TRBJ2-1	TGTGCCAGTAGTGCAGGACCAAGCTCCTACAATGAGCAGTTCTTC	CASSAGPSSYNEQFF
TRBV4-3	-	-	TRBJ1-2	TGCGCCAGCAGCCAAGATTTACTACCCAACTATGGCTACACCTTC	CASSQDLLPNYGYTF
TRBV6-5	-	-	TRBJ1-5	TGTGCCAGCAGTTACACCTCAGGGAGCGATCAGCCCCAGCATTTT	CASSYTSGSDQPQHF
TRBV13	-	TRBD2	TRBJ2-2	TGTGCCAGCAGCCTGGGCGCGGGAGCCCTCACCGGGGAGCTGTTTTTT	CASSLGAGALTGELFF
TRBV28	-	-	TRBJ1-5	TGTGCCAGCAAACAGGGAGTCAATCAGCCCCAGCATTTT	CASKQGVNQPQHF
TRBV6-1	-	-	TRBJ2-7	TGTGCCAGCAGTGAAACCCTTGGATTCTACGAGCAGTACTTC	CASSETLGFYEQYF
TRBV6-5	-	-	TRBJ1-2	TGTGCCAGCAGAACCGACAAGAACTATGGCTACACCTTC	CASRTDKNYGYTF
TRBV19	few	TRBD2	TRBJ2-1	TGTGCCAGTAGTTCGCTAGCGGGAGTGAATGAGCAGTTCTTC	CASSSLAGVNEQFF
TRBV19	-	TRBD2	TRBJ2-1	TGTGCCAGTAGTATAGGGGACTACTACAATGAGCAGTTCTTC	CASSIGDYYNEQFF
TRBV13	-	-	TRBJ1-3	TGTGCCAGCAGCTTACTGGCGCAGGGCACGGACACCATATATTTT	CASSLLAQGTDTIYF
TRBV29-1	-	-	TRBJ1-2	TGCAGCGTCGGACATGGGAACTATGGCTACACCTTC	CSVGHGNYGYTF
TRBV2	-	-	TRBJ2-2	TGTGCCAGCAGTGTAAACGGGGAGCTGTTTTTT	CASSVNGELFF
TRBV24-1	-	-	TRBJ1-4	TGTGCCACCAGTGACCGGGATTCCAAAAAACTGTTTTTT	CATSDRDSKKLFF
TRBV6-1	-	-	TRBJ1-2	TGTGCCAGCAGTGAAGCTTGGGCTTTAAACTTCTATGGCTACACCTTC	CASSEAWALNFYGYTF
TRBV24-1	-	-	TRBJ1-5	TGTGCCACGAAGGGGGGGGGTAATCAGCCCCAGCATTTT	CATKGGGNQPQHF
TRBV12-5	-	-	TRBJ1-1	TGTGCTAGTGGTTTCTCTCGGGATGAAGCTTTCTTT	CASGFSRDEAFF
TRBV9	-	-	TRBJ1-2	TGTGCCAGCAGCCGTAGATTTCGGACAGTTACGGACTACAACTATGGCTACACCTTC	CASSRRFRTVTDYNYGYTF
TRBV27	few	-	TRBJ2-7	TGTGCCAGCAGTCCGCATATCGGGGCGGGTTACGAGCAGTACTTC	CASSPHIGAGYEQYF
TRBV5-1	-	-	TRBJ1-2	TGCGCCAGCAGCTTGGGTCTCATAGAAAACTATGGCTACACCTTC	CASSLGLIENYGYTF
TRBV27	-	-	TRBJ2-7	TGTGCCAGCAGTGTTAGCGATGCATACGAGCAGTACTTC	CASSVSDAYEQYF
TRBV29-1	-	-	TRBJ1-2	TGCAGCGTTGAGCTACGAGGAAACGCCTTGGATGGCTACACCTTC	CSVELRGNALDGYTF
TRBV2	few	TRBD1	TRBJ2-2	TGTGCCAGCAGTCCACAGGGGGCGGCCACCGGGGAGCTGTTTTTT	CASSPQGAATGELFF
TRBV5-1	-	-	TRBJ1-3	TGCGCCAGCAGCTTGGGACAGGTCGTCTCTGGAAACACCATATATTTT	CASSLGQVVSGNTIYF
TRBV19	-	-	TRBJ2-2	TGTGCCAGTAGTATGACCTTTGCGGGCGGGGAGCTGTTTTTT	CASSMTFAGGELFF
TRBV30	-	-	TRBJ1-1	TGTGCCTGGAGTCGAGGGGAGGGCACTGAAGCTTTCTTT	CAWSRGEGTEAFF
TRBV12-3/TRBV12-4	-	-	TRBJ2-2	TGTGCCAGCAGTATCTCTCGGACGGGGGAGCTGTTTTTT	CASSISRTGELFF
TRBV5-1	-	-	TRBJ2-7	TGCGCCAGCTTCCCGGGATCCGTCCCCGGCGAGCAGTACTTC	CASFPGSVPGEQYF
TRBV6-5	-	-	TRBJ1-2	TGTGCCAGCAGTTACGGCAGGGCGGGGTATGGCTACACCTTC	CASSYGRAGYGYTF
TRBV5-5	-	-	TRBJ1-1	TGTGCCAGCAGCCAAAGGCACAGGGAAGCTTTCTTT	CASSQRHREAFF
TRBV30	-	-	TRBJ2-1	TGTGCCTGGAGTCCCGAGGATGAGCAGTTCTTC	CAWSPEDEQFF
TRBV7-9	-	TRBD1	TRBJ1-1	TGTGCCAGCAGCACCCTGGGGGGTGGACAGGGGGTGACTGAAGCTTTCTTT	CASSTLGGGQGVTEAFF
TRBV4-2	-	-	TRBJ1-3	TGTGCCAGCAGCCAAGAGGGGACGTCCGGCGCCATATATTTT	CASSQEGTSGAIYF
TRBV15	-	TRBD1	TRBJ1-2	TGTGCCACCAGCAGAGATGCCGGGACAGGTGGCGGCTACACCTTC	CATSRDAGTGGGYTF
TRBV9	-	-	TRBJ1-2	TGTGCCAGCAGCCAGGGGTTAAGAGATGGCTACACCTTC	CASSQGLRDGYTF
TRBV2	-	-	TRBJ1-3	TGTGCCAGCAGTGAGGACGTCTGGTCTGGAAACACCATATATTTT	CASSEDVWSGNTIYF
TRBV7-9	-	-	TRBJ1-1	TGTGCCAGCAGCTTAGCGGCGAACACTGAAGCTTTCTTT	CASSLAANTEAFF
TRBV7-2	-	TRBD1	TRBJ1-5	TGTGCCAGCAGACCTAGGGGGCGCGGCAATCAGCCCCAGCATTTT	CASRPRGRGNQPQHF
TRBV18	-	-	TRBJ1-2	TGTGCCAGCTCACCACCGGGGAGGCAGGACTATGGCTACACCTTC	CASSPPGRQDYGYTF
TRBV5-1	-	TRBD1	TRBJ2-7	TGCGCCAGCAGCTGGACAGGGGCCTCCTACGAGCAGTACTTC	CASSWTGASYEQYF
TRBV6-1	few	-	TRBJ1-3	TGTGCCAGCAGTGAAGCCCTCTCTGGAAACACCATATATTTT	CASSEALSGNTIYF
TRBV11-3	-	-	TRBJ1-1	TGTGCCAGCAGCCAGGACGGAGGCATGAACACTGAAGCTTTCTTT	CASSQDGGMNTEAFF
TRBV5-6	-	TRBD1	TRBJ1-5	TGTGCCAGCAGCGGACAGGGAGGCAATCAGCCCCAGCATTTT	CASSGQGGNQPQHF
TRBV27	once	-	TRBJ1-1	TGTGCCAGCAGTTTCAGTTGGGACGCTGAAGCTTTCTTT	CASSFSWDAEAFF
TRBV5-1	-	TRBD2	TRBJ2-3	TGCGCCAGCAGCTTGGAGCCTAGCGGGAGCCCAGATACGCAGTATTTT	CASSLEPSGSPDTQYF
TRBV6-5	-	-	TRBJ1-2	TGTGCCAGCAGGGGAGGGGGAATCGGTGACTATGGCTACACCTTC	CASRGGGIGDYGYTF
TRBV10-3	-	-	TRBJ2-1	TGTGCGGGCCAGCAAAGTATCCACAATGAGCAGTTCTTC	CAGQQSIHNEQFF
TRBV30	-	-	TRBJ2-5	TGTGCCTGGGGGCCAGATAGTGGGGAGACCCAGTACTTC	CAWGPDSGETQYF
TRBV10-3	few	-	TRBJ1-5	TGTGCCAGCCGGGACTATAGCAATCAGCCCCAGCATTTT	CASRDYSNQPQHF
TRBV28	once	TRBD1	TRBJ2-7	TGTGCCAGCAAAACAACCGGGACAGTCACCTACGAGCAGTACTTC	CASKTTGTVTYEQYF
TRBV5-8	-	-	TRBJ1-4	TGTGCCAGCAGCTTCAACGGACCGGGTGAAAAACTGTTTTTT	CASSFNGPGEKLFF
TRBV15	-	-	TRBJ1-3	TGTGCCACCAGCAGCTCAGGGTCTGGAAACACCATATATTTT	CATSSSGSGNTIYF
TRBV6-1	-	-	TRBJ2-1	TGTGCCAGCAGTGAAGCGGACCCGGCCTACAATGAGCAGTTCTTC	CASSEADPAYNEQFF
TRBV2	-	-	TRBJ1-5	TGTGCCAGCAGTATATTAGACAGCGGCAATCAGCCCCAGCATTTT	CASSILDSGNQPQHF
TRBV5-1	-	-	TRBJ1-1	TGCGCCAGCAACTCGGGACAACCGAACACTGAAGCTTTCTTT	CASNSGQPNTEAFF
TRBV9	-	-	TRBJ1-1	TGTGCCAGCAGCGTCCGGGGGCGTGGCACTGAAGCTTTCTTT	CASSVRGRGTEAFF
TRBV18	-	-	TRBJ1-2	TGTGCCAGCTCTTCCCAGGGGATCTACACCTTC	CASSSQGIYTF
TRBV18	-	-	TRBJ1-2	TGTGCCAGCTCAAACGACGGAAAAAGCTATGGCTACACCTTC	CASSNDGKSYGYTF